Following are 31 T cell receptor beta chains from one sample sequenced in a study of T-cell reconstitution after alpha-beta-depleted transplantation in children. A library of TCRbeta sequences, prepared with unique molecular identifiers, was generated. MiXCR, run by TCRdb on the PCR reads, gives a single entry per CDR3 protein. Of some 220,000 distinct CDR3 sequences in the sample, under 13% were seen once. Sequenced material: PBMCs, taken before TCRalphabeta/CD19-depleted stem cell transplant. All receptors derive from a child under three years old with acute myeloid leukemia, due to receive a stem cell transplant.

The sample holds many counts of this clonotype. This sequence joins TRBV13 and TRBJ1-3; D unresolved. This CDR3 comprises 14 residues. V was pared by 3 bases and J by 6 bases, with 12 bases between. Germline values: CDR1 PRHDT, CDR2 FYEKMQ (reference sequence). The chain's CDR3 is CASSLRGSENTIYF. Written as DNA, the CDR3 is TGTGCCAGCAGCTTGCGGGGATCAGAAAACACCATATATTTT.

Ten or more counts support this clonotype. V and J are TRBV29-1 and TRBJ2-2; no firm D call. CDR3 size: 12 residues. CDR1 is SQVTM, CDR2 ANQGSEA, per germline. The V end lost 4 bases, the J end lost 0 bases, and 3 bases lay between the germline ends. Here the CDR3 reads CSVGPNTGELFF. CDR3 in DNA: TGCAGCGTTGGGCCGAACACCGGGGAGCTGTTTTTT.

This clonotype was counted between two and nine times. This chain links TRBV7-8 with TRBJ2-5; tentatively, D is TRBD1 or TRBD2 (5 bases each). Germline V gene lookup returns CDR1 SGHVS and CDR2 FQNEAQ. CDR3 length: 12 amino acids. V was clipped by 5 bases and J by 5 bases, with 9 bases between them. The CDR3 bases are TGTGCCAGCAGCGCAGAGGGGGAGACCCAGTACTTC. Protein sequence: CASSAEGETQYF.

CDR3 region: CTISLVGWPRVNTGELFF. CDR3 bases: TGTACCATCAGTTTAGTTGGGTGGCCGCGGGTCAACACCGGGGAGCTGTTTTTT. This chain joins TRBV12-3 or TRBV12-4 and TRBJ2-2; possible D gene TRBD2, 5 bases. This CDR3 has 18 amino acids.

Details on this clonotype: The junction departs from germline at one end; a sequencing error may be responsible. J is TRBJ1-1 and V is TRBV11-3; D gene uncertain. This CDR3 region has 14 residues. Looked up from germline, CDR1 is SGHNT and CDR2 is YENEEA. The CDR3 sequence is CTSSLDGPNTEAFF. The CDR3 DNA reads as TGTACCAGCAGCTTAGATGGTCCGAACACTGAAGCTTTCTTT.

Ten or more counts support this clonotype. This sequence joins TRBV5-1 and TRBJ2-7; D might be TRBD1 (5 bases). Trimming removed 0 bases at V and 4 bases at J, with 11 bases between. Germline values: CDR1 SGHRS, CDR2 YFSETQ. CDR3 size: 14 residues. DNA of the CDR3: TGCGCCAGCAGCTTGGAAAAGGGGTTATACGAGCAGTACTTC. It encodes CASSLEKGLYEQYF.

The chain combines TRBV7-9 with TRBJ2-1; D is uncertain. Looked up from germline, CDR1 is SEHNR and CDR2 is FQNEAQ (reference sequence). CDR3 length: 15 amino acids. V lost 3 bases and J lost 0, with 9 bases in between. Here the CDR3 reads CASSFSELSYNEQFF. The DNA of the CDR3 is TGTGCCAGCAGCTTCTCAGAGCTCTCCTACAATGAGCAGTTCTTC.

This clonotype was counted many times. The gene calls are TRBV20-1 and TRBJ2-7, with D perhaps assigned TRBD1 or TRBD2 (5 bases each). Trimming left V 6 bases short and J 5 bases short, with 14 bases between. The germline CDR1 and CDR2 sequences are DFQATT and SNEGSKA (reference sequence). The CDR3 length is 12 residues. The CDR3 bases are TGCAGTGCACGGGACCGGGCCCACGAGCAGTACTTC. Amino acids: CSARDRAHEQYF.

This clonotype came up many times. In nucleotides, the CDR3 is TGTGCCAGCAGCTTCGGGGGAGTTGGGTACTACAATGAGCAGTTCTTC. Translating it yields CASSFGGVGYYNEQFF. The chain joins TRBV7-9 to TRBJ2-1; perhaps TRBD2 as D (6 bases). Germline loops: CDR1 SEHNR, CDR2 FQNEAQ (reference sequence). V was trimmed by 3 bases and J by 3 bases, leaving 15 bases between them. This CDR3 contains 16 residues.

About this clonotype: A read error may be the cause here, since a much bigger clone is one base away. V and J are TRBV29-1 and TRBJ2-3; 11 bases line up with TRBD1. CDR3 length equals 14 residues. Germline CDR1 reads SQVTM; CDR2 reads ANQGSEA. The V gene end was trimmed by 5 bases and the J gene end by 12 bases; junction bases not matched to a gene: 13. The CDR3 nucleotides read TGCAGCGTTTCCGGAGGGACAGGGGGAAAATCACAGTATTTT. It translates to CSVSGGTGGKSQYF.

This clonotype was counted ten times or more. The J gene is TRBJ1-1, the V gene TRBV19; D is ambiguous. In germline, CDR1 is LNHDA, CDR2 SQIVND (reference sequence). The CDR3 loop spans 12 amino acids. The ends were cut back, 6 bases at V and 4 bases at J, with 9 bases in the middle. The CDR3 is CASRGNPTEAFF. As DNA, the CDR3 is TGTGCCAGTAGGGGCAACCCCACTGAAGCTTTCTTT.

V is TRBV11-2 and J is TRBJ2-5; D possibly corresponds to TRBD1 (5 bases). Trimming shortened V by 5 bases and J by 5 bases, and 12 bases separated the two germline ends. The CDR3 is 13 residues long. Germline assignment: CDR1 SGHAT and CDR2 FQNNGV. CDR3 DNA sequence: TGTGCCAGCAGCCGAGTTCAGGGCGAGACCCAGTACTTC. This gives the protein CASSRVQGETQYF.

This clonotype was seen repeatedly, ten times or more. The chain employs TRBV19 and TRBJ1-6, with a weak D call TRBD1 (5 bases). The V end was cut by 6 bases, the J end by 13 bases, with 22 bases between. Germline-derived CDR1 and CDR2 are LNHDA and SQIVND (reference sequence). The CDR3 loop spans 15 amino acids. The CDR3 nucleotides are TGTGCCAGTAGCAACCCGGGACCCGCGGAGAGTCCCCTCCACTTT. The encoded protein is CASSNPGPAESPLHF.

This clonotype was recorded at least ten times. The chain joins TRBV28 to TRBJ1-5, with D tentatively TRBD1 (5 bases). V lost 4 bases, J lost 7 bases, and 14 bases lay in between. The germline V gene encodes CDR1 MDHEN and CDR2 SYDVKM. The CDR3 runs 14 residues. CDR3 in amino acids: CASSWGFGGQPQHF. CDR3 nucleotide sequence: TGTGCCAGCAGTTGGGGGTTTGGGGGGCAGCCCCAGCATTTT.

This clonotype has at least ten counts. This chain joins TRBV2 and TRBJ1-5; no clear D gene. The CDR3 consists of 14 residues. V lost 1 base to trimming and J lost 2 bases, with 6 bases between them. Germline V gives CDR1 SNHLY, CDR2 FYNNEI. CDR3 sequence: CASSEDPGNQPQHF. The CDR3 nucleotides are TGTGCCAGCAGTGAAGATCCAGGCAATCAGCCCCAGCATTTT.

This clonotype was seen at least ten times. The chain combines TRBV27 with TRBJ1-5; D might be TRBD1 (6 bases). The germline V gene has CDR1 MNHEY and CDR2 SMNVEV (reference sequence). There are 15 residues in the CDR3. V was trimmed by 3 bases and J by 4 bases, leaving 13 bases between them. The CDR3: CASSFPQGKNQPQHF. The CDR3 bases are TGTGCCAGCAGTTTCCCACAGGGAAAGAATCAGCCCCAGCATTTT.

The chain joins TRBV28 to TRBJ2-7; either TRBD1 or TRBD2 may supply D (5 bases each). CDR1 is MDHEN, CDR2 SYDVKM, per germline. V was pared by 4 bases and J by 4 bases, with 14 bases between. The CDR3 covers 14 residues. The CDR3 DNA is TGTGCCAGCAGTTCGCCGGGACCGGGGTACGAGCAGTACTTC. This sequence encodes CASSSPGPGYEQYF.

Many counts were recorded for this clonotype. The chain employs TRBV9 and TRBJ2-7; 8 positions agree with TRBD2. The length of the CDR3 is 15 residues. V lost 0 bases, J lost 5 bases, and 7 bases stayed unmatched. Germline V gene data show CDR1 as SGDLS and CDR2 as YYNGEE. The CDR3 sequence is CASSVVGTRGDEQYF. DNA for the CDR3: TGTGCCAGCAGCGTAGTAGGGACTAGGGGGGACGAGCAGTACTTC. The whole variable domain, filled in from reference TRBV9 and TRBJ2-7, reads DSGVTQTPKHLITATGQRVTLRCSPRSGDLSVYWYQQSLDQGLQFLIQYYNGEERAKGNILERFSAQQFPDLHSELNLSSLELGDSALYFCASSVVGTRGDEQYFGPGTRLTVT.

This clonotype was picked up many times. V gene TRBV7-2 combines with J gene TRBJ1-5; no firm D call. Germline CDR1 and CDR2: SGHTA and FQGNSA. V lost 4 bases and J 9 bases, leaving 22 bases between the germline ends. The CDR3 has 16 amino acids. As DNA, the CDR3 is TGTGCCAGCAGCTCCTTCGGGAAGGGAAGGGCTACGCCCCAGCATTTT. Encoded protein: CASSSFGKGRATPQHF. Supplemented by reference TRBV7-2 and TRBJ1-5, the full variable domain reads GAGVSQSPSNKVTEKGKDVELRCDPISGHTALYWYRQSLGQGLEFLIYFQGNSAPDKSGLPSDRFSAERTGGSVSTLTIQRTQQEDSAVYLCASSSFGKGRATPQHFGDGTRLSIL.

The genes are TRBV18 and TRBJ2-7, with a possible D match to TRBD1 (6 bases). Per the germline V gene, CDR1 is KGHSH and CDR2 is LQKENI. Trimming stripped 3 bases from V and 3 bases from J, with 9 bases between. The CDR3 runs 13 residues. The CDR3 nucleotides read TGTGCCAGCTCACCGCCAGGGGACTACGAGCAGTACTTC. This codes for CASSPPGDYEQYF.

This clonotype showed up many times. The chain links TRBV11-2 to TRBJ2-7; no reliable D call. The CDR3 contains 14 residues. Germline V gene data show CDR1 as SGHAT and CDR2 as FQNNGV. The V end was cut by 7 bases, the J end by 4 bases, with 17 bases between. The CDR3: CASTRTLELYEQYF. The CDR3 nucleotides read TGTGCCAGCACCCGCACTCTAGAACTTTACGAGCAGTACTTC.

In regard to this clonotype: A single base separates this from a much larger clone, so it may be a read error. The chain recombines TRBV5-1 with TRBJ2-5; TRBD2 might be the D (6 bases). Germline-derived CDR1 and CDR2 are SGHRS and YFSETQ. V was clipped by 4 bases and J by 4 bases, with 14 bases between them. There are 14 residues in the CDR3. The CDR3 nucleotides read TGCGCCAGCAGCCCAGGGACTTGTGGAGAGACCCAGTACTTC. Translated: CASSPGTCGETQYF.

This clonotype was found many times. The rearrangement joins TRBV19 to TRBJ2-3, with D maybe TRBD2 (6 bases). Germline CDR1 is LNHDA and CDR2 is SQIVND (reference sequence). The length of the CDR3 is 14 residues. The germline V and J ends were trimmed by 4 bases and 2 bases, with 10 bases remaining between them. The DNA for the CDR3 is TGTGCCAGTAGTAAGCAGCGGGCCACAGATACGCAGTATTTT. It yields the protein CASSKQRATDTQYF.

This clonotype was counted ten times or more. CDR3 sequence reads: CASSSQFGTTLLKQYF. CDR3 DNA sequence: TGCGCCAGCAGCTCGCAATTCGGGACAACTCTACTCAAGCAGTACTTC. The V call is TRBV5-1, the J call TRBJ2-7; perhaps TRBD1 as D (6 bases). Germline lookup yields CDR1 SGHRS and CDR2 YFSETQ. V was shortened by 3 bases and J by 8 bases, with 24 bases between the two germline ends. CDR3 length: 16 residues. Full variable domain (remainder filled in from reference TRBV5-1 and TRBJ2-7): KAGVTQTPRYLIKTRGQQVTLSCSPISGHRSVSWYQQTPGQGLQFLFEYFSETQRNKGNFPGRFSGRQFSNSRSEMNVSTLELGDSALYLCASSSQFGTTLLKQYFGPGTRLTVT.

This clonotype has ten or more counts. The chain recombines TRBV7-9 with TRBJ2-3, with D possibly TRBD1 on 6 matching bases. V lost 5 bases and J lost 6, with 12 bases in between. Germline lookup yields CDR1 SEHNR and CDR2 FQNEAQ (reference sequence). The CDR3 spans 13 residues. As DNA, the CDR3 is TGTGCCAGCAGCCAAGGGGGTTGGGATACGCAGTATTTT. Translation gives CASSQGGWDTQYF. The full variable domain, with the rest looked up from reference TRBV7-9 and TRBJ2-3, is DTGVSQNPRHKITKRGQNVTFRCDPISEHNRLYWYRQTLGQGPEFLTYFQNEAQLEKSRLLSDRFSAERPKGSFSTLEIQRTEQGDSAMYLCASSQGGWDTQYFGPGTRLTVL.

In this sample, this clonotype turned up many times. The DNA for the CDR3 is TGTGCCAGCAGCCCCCTTGCCGGGATAATTTACGAGCAGTACTTC. Amino acid sequence: CASSPLAGIIYEQYF. This sequence joins TRBV14 and TRBJ2-7; possible D gene TRBD2, 5 bases. Germline V lookup: CDR1 SGHDN, CDR2 FVKESK. V shed 4 bases and J shed 4 bases, with 17 bases lying between them. The CDR3 has 15 amino acids.

This chain joins TRBV24-1 and TRBJ1-1; 8 bases map to TRBD1. With V trimmed by 4 bases and J by 3 bases, 6 bases remained unmatched. CDR1 KGHDR and CDR2 SFDVKD come from the germline V gene. CDR3 length equals 15 residues. CDR3: CATSDPTGGDTEAFF. The CDR3 DNA reads TGTGCCACCAGTGACCCCACAGGGGGGGACACTGAAGCTTTCTTT.

In its sample, this clonotype was seen many times. V usage is TRBV7-2 and J usage is TRBJ1-3; D perhaps matches TRBD1 (5 bases). The CDR3 contains 16 residues. Germline CDR1 reads SGHTA; CDR2 reads FQGNSA. Trimming shortened V by 5 bases and J by 0 bases, and 14 bases separated the two germline ends. The CDR3 DNA is TGTGCCAGCAGCGTCGAGAGGGGTTTCTCTGGAAACACCATATATTTT. Encoded protein: CASSVERGFSGNTIYF.

This clonotype was counted between two and nine times. J is TRBJ1-1 and V is TRBV23-1; 8 bases are a match to TRBD1. TRBV23-1 is marked as an open reading frame, function uncertain. J was trimmed by 1 base and V by 2 bases; bases with no gene match: 21. CDR3 length: 21 residues. Here the CDR3 reads CASSQPTTTRGREDSNTEAFF. The CDR3 DNA is TGCGCCAGCAGTCAACCGACGACGACCAGGGGGCGTGAGGATTCGAACACTGAAGCTTTCTTT.

The table lists this clonotype with many counts. This chain joins TRBV3-1 and TRBJ1-2; D possibly corresponds to TRBD1 (6 bases). Germline loops: CDR1 LGHDT, CDR2 YNNKEL (reference sequence). This CDR3 has 14 residues. Trimming took off 5 bases at V and 3 bases at J, with 13 bases between the two ends. The DNA of the CDR3 is TGTGCCAGCAGCGTCCGGAGGGGGTACTATGGCTACACCTTC. It is translated as CASSVRRGYYGYTF.

The table lists this clonotype with many counts. This chain links TRBV12-3 or TRBV12-4 with TRBJ2-7, with D unresolved. The CDR3 covers 17 residues. V was shortened by 2 bases and J by 3 bases, with 20 bases between the two germline ends. The DNA for the CDR3 is TGTGCCAGCAGTTTAAGCCCCGGGCAGGCTGGGGTCTACGAGCAGTACTTC. Translated: CASSLSPGQAGVYEQYF.